This T cell receptor (beta chain) was obtained from a study of blood T cell repertoires in COVID-19. Study background: Material from acute and convalescent COVID-19 was sourced from the United States, Italy and Spain. T cells, B-cell-depleted T cells, or PBMCs provided the cDNA or gDNA that served as material.

The CDR3 consists of 12 residues. The germline gives CDR1 MGHDK, CDR2 SYGVNS. Trimming took off 6 bases at V and 1 base at J, with 6 bases between the two ends. In the original workflow: Reference gene primer amplification gave nucleated cell count estimates. Sequencing used immunoSEQ multiplex PCR; TCRdb keeps in-frame clones, though not all of them. Clone size and V and J calls were adopted from that table, with D and trimming inferred from the DNA. The sample yields 90,000 to 130,000 clones, over 75% seen once. This TCR came from a woman in her 70s with acute or convalescent COVID-19. The sequencing sample was made of peripheral blood. The V call is TRBV25-1, the J call TRBJ1-1; weak D call: TRBD1 (5 bases). DNA of the CDR3: TGTGCCAGCAGGGGGCCGAACACTGAAGCTTTCTTT. It codes for CASRGPNTEAFF.